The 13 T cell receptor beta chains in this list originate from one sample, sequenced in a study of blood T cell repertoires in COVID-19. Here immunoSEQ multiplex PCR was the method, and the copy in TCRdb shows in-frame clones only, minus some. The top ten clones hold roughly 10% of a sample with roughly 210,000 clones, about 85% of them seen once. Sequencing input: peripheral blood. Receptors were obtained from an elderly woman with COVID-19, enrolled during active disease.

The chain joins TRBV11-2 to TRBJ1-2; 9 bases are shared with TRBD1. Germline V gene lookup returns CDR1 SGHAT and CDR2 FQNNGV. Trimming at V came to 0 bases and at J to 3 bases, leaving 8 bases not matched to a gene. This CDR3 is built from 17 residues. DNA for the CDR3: TGTGCCAGCAGCTTAGAGCTACCGGGACAGGGAGACTATGGCTACACCTTC. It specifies CASSLELPGQGDYGYTF.

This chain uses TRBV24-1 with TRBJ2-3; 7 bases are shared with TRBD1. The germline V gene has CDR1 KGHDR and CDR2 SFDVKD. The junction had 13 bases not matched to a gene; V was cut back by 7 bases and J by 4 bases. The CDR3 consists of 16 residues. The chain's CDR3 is CATSGRGQAWADTQYF. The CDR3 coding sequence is TGTGCCACCAGCGGACGCGGACAGGCCTGGGCAGATACGCAGTATTTT.

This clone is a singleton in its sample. CDR3 amino acids: CASSTPPGSSYNSPLHF. As DNA, the CDR3 is TGTGCCAGCAGCACGCCTCCGGGAAGCTCCTATAATTCACCCCTCCACTTT. V and J are TRBV7-9 and TRBJ1-6, with D uncertain. Trimming pared 5 bases from V and 0 bases from J, leaving 14 bases between. From germline, CDR1 is SEHNR and CDR2 FQNEAQ (reference sequence). This CDR3 has 17 amino acids. Full variable domain (rest looked up from reference TRBV7-9 and TRBJ1-6): DTGVSQNPRHKITKRGQNVTFRCDPISEHNRLYWYRQTLGQGPEFLTYFQNEAQLEKSRLLSDRFSAERPKGSFSTLEIQRTEQGDSAMYLCASSTPPGSSYNSPLHFGNGTRLTVT.

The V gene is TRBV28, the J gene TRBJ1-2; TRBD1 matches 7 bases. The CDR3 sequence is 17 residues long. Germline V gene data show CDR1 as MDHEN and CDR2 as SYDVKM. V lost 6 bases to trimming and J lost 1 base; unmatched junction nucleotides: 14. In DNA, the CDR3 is TGTGCCAGCAGGGGCCGGGACAGCAGTCAGCGTAACTATGGCTACACCTTC. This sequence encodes CASRGRDSSQRNYGYTF.

The CDR3 protein is CASGTSGNQPQHF. The CDR3 DNA reads TGTGCCTCCGGGACAAGTGGCAATCAGCCCCAGCATTTT. The chain has TRBV6-5 and TRBJ1-5; D is possibly TRBD1 (6 bases). The CDR3 length is 13 residues. Germline CDR1 reads MNHEY; CDR2 reads SVGAGI. Trimming shortened V by 11 bases and J by 2 bases, and 13 bases separated the two germline ends.

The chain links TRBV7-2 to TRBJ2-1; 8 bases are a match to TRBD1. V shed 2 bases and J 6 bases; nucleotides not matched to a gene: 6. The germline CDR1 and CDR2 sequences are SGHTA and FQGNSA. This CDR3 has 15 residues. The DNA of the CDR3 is TGTGCCAGCAGCTTATTGGGACAGGACTTCAATGAGCAGTTCTTC. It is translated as CASSLLGQDFNEQFF.

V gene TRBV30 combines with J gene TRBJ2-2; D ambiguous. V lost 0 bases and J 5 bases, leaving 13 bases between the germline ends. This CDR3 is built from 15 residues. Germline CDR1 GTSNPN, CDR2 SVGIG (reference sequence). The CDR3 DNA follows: TGTGCCTGGAGTGTAGAGGTTACCCTGACCGGGGAGCTGTTTTTT. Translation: CAWSVEVTLTGELFF.

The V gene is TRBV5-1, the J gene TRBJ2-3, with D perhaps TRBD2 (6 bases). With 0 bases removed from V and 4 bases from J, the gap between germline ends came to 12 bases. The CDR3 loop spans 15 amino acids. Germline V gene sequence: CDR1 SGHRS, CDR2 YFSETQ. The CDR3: CASSLVASDADTQYF. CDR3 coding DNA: TGCGCCAGCAGCTTGGTGGCTAGCGATGCAGATACGCAGTATTTT.

Written as DNA, the CDR3 is TGTGCCAGTAGGGTCGGGGGGGCCACTGGGAATGAGCAGTTCTTC. It is translated as CASRVGGATGNEQFF. This chain connects TRBV19 to TRBJ2-1; TRBD2 agrees at 8 bases. The CDR3 spans 15 residues. J lost 7 bases, V lost 6 bases, and 11 bases had no gene match. Germline V CDR1 and CDR2: LNHDA, SQIVND (reference sequence).

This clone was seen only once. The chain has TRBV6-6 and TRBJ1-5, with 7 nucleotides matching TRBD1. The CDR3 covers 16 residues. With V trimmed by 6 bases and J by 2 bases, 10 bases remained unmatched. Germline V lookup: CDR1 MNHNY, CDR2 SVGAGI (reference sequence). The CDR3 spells CASSGKGARGNQPQHF. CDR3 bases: TGTGCCAGCAGCGGAAAGGGGGCTCGTGGCAATCAGCCCCAGCATTTT.

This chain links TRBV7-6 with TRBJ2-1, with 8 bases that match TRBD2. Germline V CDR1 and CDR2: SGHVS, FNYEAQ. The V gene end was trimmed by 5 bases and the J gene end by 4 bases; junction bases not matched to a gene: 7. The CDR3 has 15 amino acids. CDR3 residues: CASSLSGGGYNEQFF. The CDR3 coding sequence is TGTGCCAGCAGCCTCAGCGGGGGCGGGTACAATGAGCAGTTCTTC. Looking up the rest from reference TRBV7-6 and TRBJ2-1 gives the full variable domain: GAGVSQSPRYKVTKRGQDVALRCDPISGHVSLYWYRQALGQGPEFLTYFNYEAQQDKSGLPNDRFSAERPEGSISTLTIQRTEQRDSAMYRCASSLSGGGYNEQFFGPGTRLTVL.

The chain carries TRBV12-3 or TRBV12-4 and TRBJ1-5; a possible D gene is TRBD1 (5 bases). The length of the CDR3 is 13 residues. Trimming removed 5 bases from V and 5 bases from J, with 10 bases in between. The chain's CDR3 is CASSTFRDQPQHF. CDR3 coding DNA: TGTGCCAGCAGTACCTTCAGGGATCAGCCCCAGCATTTT.

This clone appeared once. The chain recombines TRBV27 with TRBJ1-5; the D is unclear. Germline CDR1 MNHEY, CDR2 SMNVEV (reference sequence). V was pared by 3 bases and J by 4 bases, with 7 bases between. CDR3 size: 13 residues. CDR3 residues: CASSLAPNQPQHF. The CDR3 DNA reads TGTGCCAGCAGTTTGGCCCCTAATCAGCCCCAGCATTTT.